The present TCR beta chain was sequenced within a study of T-cell reconstitution after alpha-beta-depleted transplantation in children. Study observations and caveats: TCRbeta diversity was high at day 60 in some patients (a result of surviving recipient T cells and thymic progenitors). T-cell numbers and diversity, one year after transplant, stemmed largely from T cells that were newly produced.

Unique molecular identifiers were used to barcode this TCRbeta library. TCRdb called the PCR reads again in MiXCR, with one record for every CDR3 protein. The sample has about 980,000 distinct CDR3 sequences, about 30% seen once. The CDR3 sequence is 16 residues long. CDR1 SGHRS and CDR2 YFSETQ come from the germline V gene. Losses at the gene ends were 3 bases for V and 4 bases for J; bases not matched to a gene: 11. With respect to this clonotype: The antigen remains undetermined.

V is TRBV5-1 and J is TRBJ2-3; 7 nucleotides agree with TRBD1. The TCR originated in a boy younger than two who had a stem cell transplant for SCID, so the T cells may come from the graft donor. The input for sequencing was PBMCs, mostly from graft donor cells, taken 360 days after TCRalphabeta/CD19-depleted stem cell transplant. DNA for the CDR3: TGCGCCAGCAGCTCCGGGACAGATCTAATCGCAGATACGCAGTATTTT. It yields the protein CASSSGTDLIADTQYF.